The clone carrying this T cell receptor (beta chain) appeared a few times. Its antigen is undetermined. These data come from a study of T-cell reconstitution after alpha-beta-depleted transplantation in children. V lost 4 bases to trimming and J lost 2 bases, with 12 bases between them. The CDR3 length is 15 residues. CDR1 and CDR2 from the germline V gene are SNHLY and FYNNEI. Library preparation (for TCRbeta) was performed with unique molecular identifiers. TCRdb fed the PCR reads into MiXCR, producing one record per CDR3 protein. The sample records fewer than 700,000 distinct CDR3 sequences, approximately 13% being singletons. Overall study findings and caveats: Reports say that about two months after transplant, the alpha-beta T cells came out of several hundred graft clones that had expanded. Hyperexpanded clones declined; after one year, newly produced T cells mostly supplied diversity. The study traced high day-60 TCRbeta diversity in some patients to surviving recipient T cells and thymic progenitors.

The input for sequencing was PBMCs, mostly from graft donor cells, taken 360 days after TCRalphabeta/CD19-depleted stem cell transplant. The receptor was derived from a male patient between 10 and 17 years old who had a stem cell transplant for acute myeloid leukemia, so the T cells may come from the graft donor. V and J are TRBV2 and TRBJ2-1; D gene uncertain. CDR3 sequence: CASSVRPIPYNEQFF. The CDR3 region has the DNA TGTGCCAGCAGTGTACGACCGATACCCTACAATGAGCAGTTCTTC.